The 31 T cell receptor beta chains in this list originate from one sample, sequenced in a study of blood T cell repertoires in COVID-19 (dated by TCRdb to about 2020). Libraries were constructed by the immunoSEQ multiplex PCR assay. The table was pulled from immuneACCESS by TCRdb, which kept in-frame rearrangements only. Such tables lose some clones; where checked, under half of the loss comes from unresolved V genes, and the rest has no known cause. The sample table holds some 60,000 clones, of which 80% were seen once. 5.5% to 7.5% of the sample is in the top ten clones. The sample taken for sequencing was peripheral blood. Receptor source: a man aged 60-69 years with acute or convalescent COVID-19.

The CDR3 is CASSQLAGGMETQYF. The CDR3, as DNA: TGTGCCAGCAGCCAACTAGCGGGGGGGATGGAGACCCAGTACTTC. The chain has TRBV14 and TRBJ2-5, with TRBD2 matching 12 bases. The germline CDR1 and CDR2 sequences are SGHDN and FVKESK. J was trimmed by 5 bases and V by 2 bases; bases with no gene match: 3. The CDR3 extends over 15 amino acids.

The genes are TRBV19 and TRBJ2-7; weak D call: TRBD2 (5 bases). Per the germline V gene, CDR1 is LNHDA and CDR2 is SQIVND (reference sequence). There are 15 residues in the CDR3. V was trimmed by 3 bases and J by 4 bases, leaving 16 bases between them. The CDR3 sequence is CASSIRAGRGYEQYF. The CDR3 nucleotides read TGTGCCAGTAGTATTAGGGCAGGCCGAGGGTACGAGCAGTACTTC.

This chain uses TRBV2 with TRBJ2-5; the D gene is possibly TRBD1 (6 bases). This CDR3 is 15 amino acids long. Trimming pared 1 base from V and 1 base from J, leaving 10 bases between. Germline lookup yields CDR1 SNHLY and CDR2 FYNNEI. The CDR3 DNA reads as TGTGCCAGCAGTGAAGTCAGGGGAGTCCAAGAGACCCAGTACTTC. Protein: CASSEVRGVQETQYF.

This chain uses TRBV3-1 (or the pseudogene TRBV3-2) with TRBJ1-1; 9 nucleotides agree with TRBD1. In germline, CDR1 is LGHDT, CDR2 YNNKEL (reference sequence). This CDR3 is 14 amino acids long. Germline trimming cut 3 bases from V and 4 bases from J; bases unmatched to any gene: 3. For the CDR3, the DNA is TGTGCCAGCAGCCACTGGGACAGGGCCACTGAAGCTTTCTTT. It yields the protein CASSHWDRATEAFF.

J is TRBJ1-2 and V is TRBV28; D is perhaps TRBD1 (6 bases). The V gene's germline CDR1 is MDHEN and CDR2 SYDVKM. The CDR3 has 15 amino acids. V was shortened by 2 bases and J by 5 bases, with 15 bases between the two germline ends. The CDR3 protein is CASSLKGGSFYGYTF. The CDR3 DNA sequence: TGTGCCAGCAGTTTAAAGGGGGGGTCTTTTTATGGCTACACCTTC.

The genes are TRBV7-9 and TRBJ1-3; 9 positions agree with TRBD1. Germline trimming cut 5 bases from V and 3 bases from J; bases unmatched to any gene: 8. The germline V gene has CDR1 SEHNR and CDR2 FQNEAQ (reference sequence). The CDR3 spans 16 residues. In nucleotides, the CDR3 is TGTGCCAGCAGCCCCGAACAGGGGGCGTTTGGAAACACCATATATTTT. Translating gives CASSPEQGAFGNTIYF.

In nucleotides, the CDR3 is TGTGCCACCAGTGATGGGACTAGCGGGGGGGCCTATGAGCAGTTCTTC. It translates to CATSDGTSGGAYEQFF. The V gene is TRBV24-1, the J gene TRBJ2-1, with TRBD2 matching 16 bases. CDR3 size: 16 residues. Germline V gene lookup returns CDR1 KGHDR and CDR2 SFDVKD. V gave up 3 bases and J gave up 8 bases; unmatched junction bases: 3.

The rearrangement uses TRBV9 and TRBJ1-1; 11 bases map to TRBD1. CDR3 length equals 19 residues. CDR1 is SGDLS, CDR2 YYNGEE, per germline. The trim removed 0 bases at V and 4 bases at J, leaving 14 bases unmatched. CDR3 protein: CASSVEPTVFGTGGTEAFF. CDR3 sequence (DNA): TGTGCCAGCAGCGTAGAACCGACTGTTTTCGGGACAGGGGGCACTGAAGCTTTCTTT.

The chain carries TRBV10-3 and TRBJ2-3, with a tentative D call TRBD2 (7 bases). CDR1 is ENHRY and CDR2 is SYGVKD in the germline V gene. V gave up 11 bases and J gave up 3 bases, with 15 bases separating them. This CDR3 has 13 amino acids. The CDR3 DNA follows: TGTGCCGGAATGGGGGGGCGGACAGATACGCAGTATTTT. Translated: CAGMGGRTDTQYF.

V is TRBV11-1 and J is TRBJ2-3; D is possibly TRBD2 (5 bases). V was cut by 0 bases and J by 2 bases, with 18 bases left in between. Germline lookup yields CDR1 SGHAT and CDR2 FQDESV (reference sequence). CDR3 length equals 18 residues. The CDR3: CASSLAAPGRVPTDTQYF. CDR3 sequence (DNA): TGTGCCAGCAGCTTAGCGGCGCCGGGAAGAGTCCCCACAGATACGCAGTATTTT.

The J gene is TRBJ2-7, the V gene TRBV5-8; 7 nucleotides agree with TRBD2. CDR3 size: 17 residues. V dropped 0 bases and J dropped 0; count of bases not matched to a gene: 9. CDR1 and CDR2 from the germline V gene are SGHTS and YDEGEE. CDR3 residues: CASSLASLADYSYEQYF. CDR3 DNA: TGTGCCAGCAGCTTGGCCTCCCTAGCGGACTACTCCTACGAGCAGTACTTC.

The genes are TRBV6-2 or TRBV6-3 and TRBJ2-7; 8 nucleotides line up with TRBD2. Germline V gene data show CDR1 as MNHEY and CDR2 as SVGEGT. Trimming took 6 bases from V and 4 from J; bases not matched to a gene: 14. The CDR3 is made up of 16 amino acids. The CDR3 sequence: CASSTRRSGGRYEQYF. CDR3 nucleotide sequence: TGTGCCAGCAGCACCCGAAGGTCGGGGGGGCGTTACGAGCAGTACTTC.

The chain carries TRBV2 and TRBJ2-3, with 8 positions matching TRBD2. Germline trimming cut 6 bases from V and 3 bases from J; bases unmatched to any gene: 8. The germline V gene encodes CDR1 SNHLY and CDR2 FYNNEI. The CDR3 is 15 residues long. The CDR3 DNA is TGTGCCAGCAGGGGGACTAGTTTAAGGACAGATACGCAGTATTTT. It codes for CASRGTSLRTDTQYF. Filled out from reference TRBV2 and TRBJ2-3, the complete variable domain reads EPEVTQTPSHQVTQMGQEVILRCVPISNHLYFYWYRQILGQKVEFLVSFYNNEISEKSEIFDDQFSVERPDGSNFTLKIRSTKLEDSAMYFCASRGTSLRTDTQYFGPGTRLTVL.

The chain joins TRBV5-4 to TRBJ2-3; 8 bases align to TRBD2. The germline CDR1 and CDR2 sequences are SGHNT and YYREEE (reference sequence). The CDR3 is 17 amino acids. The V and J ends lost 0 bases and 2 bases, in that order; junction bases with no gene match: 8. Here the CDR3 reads CASSLAPSGYSTDTQYF. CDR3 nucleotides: TGTGCCAGCAGCTTGGCCCCTAGCGGGTATTCCACAGATACGCAGTATTTT.

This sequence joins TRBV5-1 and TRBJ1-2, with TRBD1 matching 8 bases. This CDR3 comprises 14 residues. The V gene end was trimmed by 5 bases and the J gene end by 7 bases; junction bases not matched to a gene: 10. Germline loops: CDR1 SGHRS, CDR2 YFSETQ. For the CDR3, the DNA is TGCGCCAGCAGGGAAGGACAGGGACGGAGTGGCTACACCTTC. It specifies CASREGQGRSGYTF.

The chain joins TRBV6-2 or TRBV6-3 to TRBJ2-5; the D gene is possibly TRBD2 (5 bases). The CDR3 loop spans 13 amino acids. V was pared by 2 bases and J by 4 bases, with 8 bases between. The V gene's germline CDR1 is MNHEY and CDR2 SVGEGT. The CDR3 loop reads CASSYRAGETQYF. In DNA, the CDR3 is TGTGCCAGCAGTTACCGGGCGGGAGAGACCCAGTACTTC.

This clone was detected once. CDR3 region: CASSEGYNRPAEAFF. For the CDR3, the DNA is TGTGCCAGCAGTGAAGGATATAACAGGCCTGCCGAAGCTTTCTTT. The rearrangement uses TRBV6-1 and TRBJ1-1, with D perhaps matching TRBD1 (5 bases). Trimming stripped 1 base from V and 8 bases from J, with 17 bases between. Germline CDR1 is MNHNS and CDR2 is SASEGT. This CDR3 is 15 amino acids long.

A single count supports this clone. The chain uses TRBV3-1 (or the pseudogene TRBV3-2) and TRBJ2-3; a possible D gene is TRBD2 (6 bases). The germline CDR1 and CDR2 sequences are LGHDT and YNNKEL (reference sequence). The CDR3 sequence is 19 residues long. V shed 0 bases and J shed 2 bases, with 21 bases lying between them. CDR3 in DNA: TGTGCCAGCAGCCAAGACCCGATTGGTTCGCGGGACCTCACAGATACGCAGTATTTT. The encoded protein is CASSQDPIGSRDLTDTQYF.

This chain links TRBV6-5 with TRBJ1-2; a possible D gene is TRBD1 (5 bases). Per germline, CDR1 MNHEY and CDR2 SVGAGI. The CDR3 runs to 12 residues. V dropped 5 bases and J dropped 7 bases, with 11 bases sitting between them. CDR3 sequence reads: CASSPGGVGYTF. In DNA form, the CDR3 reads TGTGCCAGCAGTCCAGGAGGGGTTGGCTACACCTTC.

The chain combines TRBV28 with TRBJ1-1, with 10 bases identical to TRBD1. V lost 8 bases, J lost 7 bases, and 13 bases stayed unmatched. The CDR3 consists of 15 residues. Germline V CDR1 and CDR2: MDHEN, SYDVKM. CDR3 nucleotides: TGTGCCAGCCGAGTCTCCGGGACAGGGGCGGGTGAAGCTTTCTTT. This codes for CASRVSGTGAGEAFF.

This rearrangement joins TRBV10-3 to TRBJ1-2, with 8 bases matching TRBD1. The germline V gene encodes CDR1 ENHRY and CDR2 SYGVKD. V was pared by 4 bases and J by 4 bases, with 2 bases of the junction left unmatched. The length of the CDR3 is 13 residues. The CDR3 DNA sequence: TGTGCCATCAGTGCAGGGGGCCGCTATGGCTACACCTTC. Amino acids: CAISAGGRYGYTF.

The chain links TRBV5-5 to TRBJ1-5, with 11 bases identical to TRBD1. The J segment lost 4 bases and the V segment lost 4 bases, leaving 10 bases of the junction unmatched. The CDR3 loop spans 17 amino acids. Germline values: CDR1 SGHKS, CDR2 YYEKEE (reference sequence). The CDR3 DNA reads TGTGCCAGCAGCCTCGGGACAGGGGGTGTCTCTAATCAGCCCCAGCATTTT. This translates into CASSLGTGGVSNQPQHF.

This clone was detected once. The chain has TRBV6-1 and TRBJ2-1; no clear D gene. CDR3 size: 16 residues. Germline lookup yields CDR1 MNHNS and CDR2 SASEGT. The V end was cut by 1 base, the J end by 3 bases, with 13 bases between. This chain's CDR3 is CASSEVETGFYNEQFF. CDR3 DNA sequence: TGTGCCAGCAGTGAAGTCGAGACTGGATTCTACAATGAGCAGTTCTTC.

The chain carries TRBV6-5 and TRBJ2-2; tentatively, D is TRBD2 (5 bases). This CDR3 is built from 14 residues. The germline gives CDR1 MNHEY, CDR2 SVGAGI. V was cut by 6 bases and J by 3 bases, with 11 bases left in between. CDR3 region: CASSRGVDTGELFF. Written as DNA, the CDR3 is TGTGCCAGCAGCCGGGGTGTGGACACCGGGGAGCTGTTTTTT.

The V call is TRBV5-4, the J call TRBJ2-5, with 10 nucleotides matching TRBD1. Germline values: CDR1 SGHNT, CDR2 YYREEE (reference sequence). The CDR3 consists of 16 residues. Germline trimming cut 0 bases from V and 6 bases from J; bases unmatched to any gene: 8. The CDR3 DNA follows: TGTGCCAGCAGCTTGGCCGGGACAGGGGTCCGGAAGACCCAGTACTTC. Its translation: CASSLAGTGVRKTQYF.

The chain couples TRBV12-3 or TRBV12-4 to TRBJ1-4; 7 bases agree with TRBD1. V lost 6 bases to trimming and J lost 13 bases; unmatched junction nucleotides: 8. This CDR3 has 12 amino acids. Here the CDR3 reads CASRITTGPLFF. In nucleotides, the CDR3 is TGTGCCAGCAGGATTACGACAGGGCCACTGTTTTTT.

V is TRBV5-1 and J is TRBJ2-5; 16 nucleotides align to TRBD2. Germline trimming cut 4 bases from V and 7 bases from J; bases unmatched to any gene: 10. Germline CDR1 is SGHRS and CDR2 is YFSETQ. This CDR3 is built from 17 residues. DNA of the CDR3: TGCGCCAGCAGCCAAGCCGGGACTAGCGGGGGGGCGACGACCCAGTACTTC. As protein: CASSQAGTSGGATTQYF.

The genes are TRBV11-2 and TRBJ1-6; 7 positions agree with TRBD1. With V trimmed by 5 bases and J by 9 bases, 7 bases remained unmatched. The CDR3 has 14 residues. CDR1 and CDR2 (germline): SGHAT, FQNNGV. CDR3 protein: CASSPQGLGSPLHF. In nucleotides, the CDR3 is TGTGCCAGCAGCCCACAGGGGTTAGGTTCACCCCTCCACTTT.

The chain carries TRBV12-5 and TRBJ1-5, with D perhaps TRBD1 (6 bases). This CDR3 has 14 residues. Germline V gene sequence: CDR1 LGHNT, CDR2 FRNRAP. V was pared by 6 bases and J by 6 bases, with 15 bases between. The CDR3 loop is CASGRGGRGQPQHF. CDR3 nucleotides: TGTGCTAGTGGCCGGGGGGGGCGGGGTCAGCCCCAGCATTTT.

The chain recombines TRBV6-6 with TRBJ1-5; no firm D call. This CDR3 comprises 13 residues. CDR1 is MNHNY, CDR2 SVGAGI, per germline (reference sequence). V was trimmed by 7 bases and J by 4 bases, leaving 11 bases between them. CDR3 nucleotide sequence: TGTGCCAGCACCCAAATACTAAATCAGCCCCAGCATTTT. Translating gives CASTQILNQPQHF.

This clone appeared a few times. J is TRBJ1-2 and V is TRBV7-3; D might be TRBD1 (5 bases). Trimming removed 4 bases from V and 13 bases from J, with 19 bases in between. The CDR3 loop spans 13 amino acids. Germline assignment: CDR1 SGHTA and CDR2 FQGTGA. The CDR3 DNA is TGTGCCAGCAGCTCCGGGGACTCCCGGTCACTCACCTTC. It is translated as CASSSGDSRSLTF.